This T cell receptor (beta chain) came from a study of early T cells in non-severe SARS-CoV-2 infection. Study summary: Alpha and beta chains were unpaired, from unsorted whole-blood bulk RNA. Findings and caveats of the study: Clonotype matching in VDJdb favored anti-spike CD8 responses and did not capture private and CD4 specificities.

Germline-derived CDR1 and CDR2 are SQVTM and ANQGSEA. CDR3 size: 12 residues. The germline V and J ends were trimmed by 7 bases and 1 base, with 10 bases remaining between them. Individual cDNA molecules carried attached unique molecular identifiers. A single record per CDR3 protein comes from TCRdb applying MiXCR to the 5' RACE reads. Of more than 65,000 distinct CDR3 sequences in the sample, over 9% were seen once. Points on this clonotype: Its target is unknown.

Material: whole blood. The chain uses TRBV29-1 and TRBJ1-1; unclear D gene. The clonotype was recovered from an adult who was a healthcare worker with PCR-confirmed SARS-CoV-2 infection or an uninfected control (not recorded which). The CDR3 loop reads CSASEGNTEAFF. The DNA for the CDR3 is TGCAGCGCCTCGGAGGGGAACACTGAAGCTTTCTTT.